This TCR beta chain was found in a study of blood T cell repertoires in COVID-19. Study in general: The samples span acute and convalescent COVID-19 from the United States, Italy and Spain. T cells, B-cell-depleted T cells, or PBMCs provided the cDNA or gDNA that served as material.

As processed by the authors: Amplifying reference gene primers gave estimates of nucleated cell counts. Data came from immunoSEQ multiplex PCR; TCRdb stores just in-frame clones and leaves some out. The V and J calls and clone size are taken from that table; D and trimming were inferred from the DNA. The table lists roughly 83,000 clones, around nine tenths of them singletons. This receptor was taken from a man of 80 years or more with active or convalescent COVID-19. The sample consisted of peripheral blood.

CDR3 sequence reads: CASKLAAAAHGTQYF. In DNA form, the CDR3 reads TGTGCCAGCAAACTTGCGGCGGCCGCACACGGGACCCAGTACTTC. The V call is TRBV2, the J call TRBJ2-5; D gene uncertain. V lost 7 bases and J lost 7, with 22 bases in between. This CDR3 contains 15 residues. Germline CDR1 SNHLY, CDR2 FYNNEI.